Reported below is one T cell receptor (beta chain). Its antigen remains unidentified. The data derive from a study of graft-versus-host responses after intestinal transplantation. Study-level background: Each patient got anti-thymocyte globulin induction, then tacrolimus and steroids for approximately three years.

The table came from immunoSEQ multiplex PCR; TCRdb's copy has only in-frame clones and leaves some out. Among around 120,000 clones, roughly 95% were seen once, and the ten largest hold roughly 3.5%. Germline V gives CDR1 SGHAT, CDR2 FQNNGV. CDR3 length equals 14 residues. Trimming took off 3 bases at V and 3 bases at J, with 12 bases between the two ends. This chain joins TRBV11-2 and TRBJ2-7, with D possibly TRBD1 on 7 matching bases. The sequence derives from a human donor who received an intestinal transplant. The sequences come from unstimulated CD8+ T cells sorted from spleen or lymph node cells, collected before intestinal transplant. The DNA of the CDR3 is TGTGCCAGCAGCTTTGGAGGGGGCATCTACGAGCAGTACTTC. This codes for CASSFGGGIYEQYF.